This passage covers 9 T cell receptor beta chains from one sample sequenced in a study of cytomegalovirus exposure and HLA in healthy donors. PCR was performed using 60 Vbeta and 13 Jbeta primers. Measured with immunoSEQ multiplex PCR; TCRdb has only the in-frame clones, and not every one. This table holds about 200,000 clones, about 12% found once. The specimen sequenced was PBMCs. These receptor sequences come from a man in his forties or fifties in good health and CMV-seropositive.

This clone was seen a few times. The chain employs TRBV6-5 and TRBJ2-7; the match to TRBD1 covers 9 bases. The trim removed 6 bases at V and 5 bases at J, leaving 8 bases unmatched. CDR3 length: 14 amino acids. Germline CDR1 is MNHEY and CDR2 is SVGAGI. Here the CDR3 reads CASRSGTGLDEQYF. As DNA, the CDR3 is TGTGCCAGCAGGTCCGGGACAGGGTTGGACGAGCAGTACTTC.

The rearrangement joins TRBV13 to TRBJ2-3; perhaps TRBD2 as D (6 bases). V lost 5 bases to trimming and J lost 2 bases, with 11 bases between them. This CDR3 comprises 14 residues. Germline CDR1 and CDR2: PRHDT and FYEKMQ (reference sequence). CDR3 amino acids: CASSGGLLTDTQYF. CDR3 in DNA: TGTGCCAGCAGCGGGGGACTTCTCACAGATACGCAGTATTTT.

This clone showed up just a few times. The rearrangement uses TRBV5-8 and TRBJ1-1, with a tentative D call TRBD1 (5 bases). The V and J ends lost 0 bases and 4 bases respectively, with 10 bases between them. The CDR3 totals 14 residues. Germline V gene data show CDR1 as SGHTS and CDR2 as YDEGEE. The CDR3 DNA follows: TGTGCCAGCAGCTTGGACCCGGGGGGCACTGAAGCTTTCTTT. It codes for CASSLDPGGTEAFF. Full variable domain (missing parts from reference TRBV5-8 and TRBJ1-1): EAGVTQSPTHLIKTRGQQATLRCSPISGHTSVYWYQQALGLGLQFLLWYDEGEERNRGNFPPRFSGRQFPNYSSELNVNALELEDSALYLCASSLDPGGTEAFFGQGTRLTVV.

This clone occurred a few times. This chain connects TRBV15 to TRBJ1-1; D unclear. This CDR3 has 13 amino acids. Germline V gene lookup returns CDR1 LNHNV and CDR2 YYDKDF (reference sequence). V lost 0 bases and J 2 bases, leaving 4 bases between the germline ends. For the CDR3, the DNA is TGTGCCACCAGCAGAGACCCAAACACTGAAGCTTTCTTT. This translates into CATSRDPNTEAFF.

The table lists this clone with a few counts. This chain links TRBV19 with TRBJ2-1, with 7 bases that match TRBD1. The CDR3 consists of 13 residues. Per germline, CDR1 LNHDA and CDR2 SQIVND (reference sequence). V was clipped by 5 bases and J by 7 bases; unmatched bases: 5. The CDR3 region has the DNA TGTGCCAGTAGTGTTGACAGGGCGAATGAGCAGTTCTTC. Protein sequence: CASSVDRANEQFF. Complete variable domain (other parts from reference TRBV19 and TRBJ2-1): DGGITQSPKYLFRKEGQNVTLSCEQNLNHDAMYWYRQDPGQGLRLIYYSQIVNDFQKGDIAEGYSVSREKKESFPLTVTSAQKNPTAFYLCASSVDRANEQFFGPGTRLTVL.

As for this clone: An end of the junction does not agree with germline; a read error may underlie this. The chain uses TRBV2 and TRBJ2-7; no clear D. Germline CDR1 is SNHLY and CDR2 is FYNNEI. The CDR3 extends over 10 amino acids. This CDR3 reads CARSVNEQYF. CDR3 in DNA: TGTGCCAGAAGTGTCAACGAGCAGTACTTC. The variable domain in full, completed from reference TRBV2 and TRBJ2-7, reads EPEVTQTPSHQVTQMGQEVILRCVPISNHLYFYWYRQILGQKVEFLVSFYNNEISEKSEIFDDQFSVERPDGSNFTLKIRSTKLEDSAMYFCARSVNEQYFGPGTRLTVT.

This clone was seen a handful of times. The chain links TRBV19 to TRBJ1-2; D gene unclear. Germline CDR1 LNHDA, CDR2 SQIVND (reference sequence). V shed 3 bases and J shed 14 bases, with 16 bases lying between them. The CDR3 sequence is 12 residues long. The CDR3 protein is CASSILLGRLTF. CDR3 DNA: TGTGCCAGTAGTATTTTATTGGGCAGGCTGACCTTC.

Regarding this clone: The junction differs from germline at one of its ends, possibly a read error. The chain recombines TRBV7-3 with TRBJ2-1; perhaps TRBD1 as D (5 bases). This CDR3 has 12 residues. Looked up from germline, CDR1 is SGHTA and CDR2 is FQGTGA. CDR3 DNA sequence: TGTGCCAGCAGCTTAACCTTTCAGGGTCGGCTCTTC. Encoded protein: CASSLTFQGRLF.

This clone has more than one count but fewer than ten. The chain uses TRBV10-2 and TRBJ2-2; 8 bases match TRBD2. CDR3 length: 13 amino acids. Germline assignment: CDR1 WSHSY and CDR2 SAAADI. Losses at the gene ends were 8 bases for V and 4 bases for J; bases not matched to a gene: 3. The chain's CDR3 is CASGGGFTGELFF. The CDR3, as DNA: TGCGCCAGCGGCGGGGGGTTCACCGGGGAGCTGTTTTTT.